The 12 T cell receptor beta chains in this list originate from one sample, sequenced in a study of spatial heterogeneity in lung cancer. Specified time point: sample taken at primary tumor resection. TCRdb re-derived calls from the 5' RACE reads in MiXCR, one entry per CDR3 protein. The sample carries 20,000 to 25,000 distinct CDR3 sequences, 4.5% to 7% recorded once. Sequences were derived from PBMCs, sampled at surgery. The receptors were gathered from a male donor with early-stage non-small cell lung cancer.

This clonotype was counted many times. The chain employs TRBV20-1 and TRBJ1-6, with D possibly matching TRBD1 (6 bases). The CDR3 totals 15 residues. The V end lost 5 bases, the J end lost 6 bases, and 17 bases lay between the germline ends. CDR1 and CDR2 from the germline V gene are DFQATT and SNEGSKA (reference sequence). The CDR3 coding sequence is TGCAGTGCTGAGCCAGGGGCGGGGGGTAATTCACCCCTCCACTTT. Translation gives CSAEPGAGGNSPLHF.

This clonotype came up a few times. The chain couples TRBV11-2 to TRBJ2-2; D not resolved. The germline V gene has CDR1 SGHAT and CDR2 FQNNGV. V was trimmed by 8 bases and J by 2 bases, leaving 12 bases between them. This CDR3 is 14 amino acids long. CDR3 amino acids: CASGQALNTGELFF. The CDR3 DNA reads as TGTGCCAGCGGTCAGGCCCTTAACACCGGGGAGCTGTTTTTT.

There are many counts of this clonotype. The V call is TRBV6-5, the J call TRBJ1-3; 8 nucleotides match TRBD1. The CDR3 consists of 14 residues. V lost 8 bases, J lost 4 bases, and 7 bases stayed unmatched. Germline V CDR1 and CDR2: MNHEY, SVGAGI. CDR3: CASGFRGPGNTIYF. DNA of the CDR3: TGTGCCAGCGGATTCAGGGGGCCGGGAAACACCATATATTTT.

This chain uses TRBV7-8 with TRBJ1-3, with D possibly being TRBD1 (5 bases). V dropped 4 bases and J dropped 0 bases, with 10 bases sitting between them. Germline V gives CDR1 SGHVS, CDR2 FQNEAQ. The CDR3 covers 15 residues. The CDR3 nucleotides read TGTGCCAGCAGCTCAAGGGGAAACTCTGGAAACACCATATATTTT. Translated, it gives CASSSRGNSGNTIYF.

This clonotype was observed many times. The rearrangement uses TRBV12-3 or TRBV12-4 and TRBJ1-2; perhaps TRBD1 as D (6 bases). This CDR3 spans 14 amino acids. V shed 7 bases and J shed 0 bases, with 12 bases lying between them. The CDR3 coding sequence is TGTGCCAGCACCGCGGGGGCGACTAACTATGGCTACACCTTC. Its protein product is CASTAGATNYGYTF.

This clonotype came up many times. The V gene is TRBV5-6, the J gene TRBJ2-1; possibly TRBD1 or TRBD2 for D (5 bases each). Germline V CDR1 and CDR2: SGHDT, YYEEEE. Deletions cut 0 bases from V and 10 bases from J, with 17 bases between. The length of the CDR3 is 15 residues. CDR3 protein: CASSLATEGQGEQFF. The CDR3 DNA follows: TGTGCCAGCAGCTTGGCCACTGAGGGGCAGGGAGAGCAGTTCTTC.

At least ten counts were recorded for this clonotype. The chain couples TRBV7-2 to TRBJ2-7; D might be TRBD2 (5 bases). Trimming cost V 2 bases and J 2 bases, with 7 bases left between them. Germline values: CDR1 SGHTA, CDR2 FQGNSA. This CDR3 has 13 amino acids. CDR3 sequence (DNA): TGTGCCAGCAGCTTAAGCGGAACCTACGAGCAGTACTTC. This sequence encodes CASSLSGTYEQYF.

Ten or more counts support this clonotype. The chain joins TRBV4-3 to TRBJ2-3; D possibly corresponds to TRBD2 (7 bases). Germline values: CDR1 LGHNA, CDR2 YSLEER. There are 18 residues in the CDR3. Trimming pared 0 bases from V and 7 bases from J, leaving 23 bases between. DNA of the CDR3: TGCGCCAGCAGCCAAGAGCCCGGGGGGCAGCTCCACAGAAATACGCAGTATTTT. Its translation is CASSQEPGGQLHRNTQYF.

Many counts were recorded for this clonotype. The chain employs TRBV10-3 and TRBJ2-7; weak D call: TRBD1 (6 bases). CDR1 is ENHRY and CDR2 is SYGVKD in the germline V gene. CDR3 length equals 14 residues. Trimming pared 6 bases from V and 2 bases from J, leaving 14 bases between. The CDR3 loop reads CAISPQGRTYEQYF. CDR3 nucleotides: TGTGCCATCAGCCCACAGGGTAGGACCTACGAGCAGTACTTC.

This clonotype was seen many times. The chain carries TRBV7-8 and TRBJ1-6; possibly TRBD1 for D (5 bases). Germline V gives CDR1 SGHVS, CDR2 FQNEAQ. V was clipped by 1 base and J by 9 bases, with 13 bases between them. The CDR3 covers 15 residues. CDR3 DNA sequence: TGTGCCAGCAGCTTAGTGCAGAGCAGGGTTTCACCCCTCCACTTT. Encoded protein: CASSLVQSRVSPLHF.

This clonotype showed up many times. The J gene is TRBJ1-1, the V gene TRBV4-1; D uncertain. Per the germline V gene, CDR1 is MGHRA and CDR2 is YSYEKL. V dropped 1 base and J dropped 1 base, with 10 bases sitting between them. The CDR3 consists of 15 residues. The CDR3 loop reads CASSQVGTGNTEAFF. CDR3 sequence (DNA): TGCGCCAGCAGCCAAGTTGGTACCGGGAACACTGAAGCTTTCTTT.

This clonotype was detected ten times or more. J is TRBJ1-2 and V is TRBV6-2 or TRBV6-3, with 9 bases identical to TRBD1. CDR1 is MNHEY, CDR2 SVGEGT, per germline. There are 14 residues in the CDR3. Trimming took 7 bases from V and 8 from J; bases not matched to a gene: 11. This chain's CDR3 is CASNPDRGDQGYTF. The CDR3 nucleotides are TGTGCCAGCAACCCGGACAGGGGCGATCAGGGCTACACCTTC.